The T cell receptor (beta chain) described here comes from a study of blood T cell repertoires in COVID-19. Clones were read by immunoSEQ multiplex PCR, and TCRdb kept only the in-frame ones, dropping some. This sample has roughly 250,000 clones, with almost 85% found just once. This clone was seen only once. Compared with germline, one end of the junction differs, possibly owing to a read error. Sequenced sample: peripheral blood. This TCR came from a man aged 50 to 60 with acute or convalescent COVID-19.

The CDR3 sequence: CASIQRAAGGNNEQFF. DNA for the CDR3: TGTGCCAGCATCCAAAGGGCAGCGGGAGGTAACAATGAGCAGTTCTTC. The J gene is TRBJ2-1, the V gene TRBV3-1 (or the pseudogene TRBV3-2); 9 nucleotides agree with TRBD2. Germline values: CDR1 LGHDT, CDR2 YNNKEL (reference sequence). The CDR3 consists of 16 residues.